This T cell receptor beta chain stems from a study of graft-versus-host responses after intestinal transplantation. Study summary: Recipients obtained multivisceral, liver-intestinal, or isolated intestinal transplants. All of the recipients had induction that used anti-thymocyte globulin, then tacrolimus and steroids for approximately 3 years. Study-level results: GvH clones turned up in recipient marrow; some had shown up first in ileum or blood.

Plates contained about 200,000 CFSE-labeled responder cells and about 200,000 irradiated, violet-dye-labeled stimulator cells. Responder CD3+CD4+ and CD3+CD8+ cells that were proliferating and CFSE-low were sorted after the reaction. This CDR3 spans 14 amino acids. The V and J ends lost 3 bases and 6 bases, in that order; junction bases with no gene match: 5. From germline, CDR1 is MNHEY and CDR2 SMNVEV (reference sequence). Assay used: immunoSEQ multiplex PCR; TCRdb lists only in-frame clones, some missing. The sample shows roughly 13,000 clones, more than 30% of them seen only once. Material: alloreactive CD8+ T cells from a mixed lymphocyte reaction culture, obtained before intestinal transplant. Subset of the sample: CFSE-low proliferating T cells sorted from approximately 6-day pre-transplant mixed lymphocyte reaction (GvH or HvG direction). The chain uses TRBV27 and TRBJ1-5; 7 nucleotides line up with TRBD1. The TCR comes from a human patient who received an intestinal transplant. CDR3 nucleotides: TGTGCCAGCAGTTTTACAGGGGAAGTTCAGCCCCAGCATTTT. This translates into CASSFTGEVQPQHF.